This TCR beta chain was sequenced in a study of control samples from healthy donors and cancer patients. TCRdb keeps only in-frame clones here, not all; method: immunoSEQ multiplex PCR. This table holds 95,000 to 150,000 clones, more than 70% found once. Deletions cut 7 bases from V and 2 bases from J, with 9 bases between. The CDR3 has 13 amino acids. CDR1 is MGHDK, CDR2 SYGVNS, per germline. Sequenced material: blood. The chain joins TRBV25-1 to TRBJ1-3; D is unresolved. The sequence derives from a man aged 55 to 70 in good health. DNA for the CDR3: TGTGCCAGCACCGGGTATACTGGAAACACCATATATTTT. Translation: CASTGYTGNTIYF.